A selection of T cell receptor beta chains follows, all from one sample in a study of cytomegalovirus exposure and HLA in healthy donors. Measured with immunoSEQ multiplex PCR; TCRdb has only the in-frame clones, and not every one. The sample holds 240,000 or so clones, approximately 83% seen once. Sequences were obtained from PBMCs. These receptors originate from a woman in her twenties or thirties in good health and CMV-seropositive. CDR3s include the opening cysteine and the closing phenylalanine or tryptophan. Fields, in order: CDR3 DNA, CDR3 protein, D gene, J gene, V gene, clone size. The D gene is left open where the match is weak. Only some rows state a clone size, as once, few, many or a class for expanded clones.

CDR3nt: TGTGCCAGCAGTTCGCTGGACGGACTCAACCATAATGAAAAACTGTTTTTT
CDR3aa: CASSSLDGLNHNEKLFF
d_gene: .
j_gene: TRBJ1-4
v_gene: TRBV27
abundance: .

CDR3nt: TGTGCCAGCAGCAAAGACAACAGGGCGGTATTTGAAGCTTTCTTT
CDR3aa: CASSKDNRAVFEAFF
d_gene: .
j_gene: TRBJ1-1
v_gene: TRBV7-6
abundance: .

CDR3nt: TGTGCCAGCAGCTTCGGACAGGGCGTAGGCAATGAGCAGTTCTTC
CDR3aa: CASSFGQGVGNEQFF
d_gene: TRBD1
j_gene: TRBJ2-1
v_gene: TRBV11-3
abundance: .

CDR3nt: TGTGCCTGGAAAAAAGCGGAGACCCAGTACTTC
CDR3aa: CAWKKAETQYF
d_gene: .
j_gene: TRBJ2-5
v_gene: TRBV30
abundance: .

CDR3nt: TGTGCCAGCAGCTCAGCGGTTAGCTCCTACAATGAGCAGTTCTTC
CDR3aa: CASSSAVSSYNEQFF
d_gene: .
j_gene: TRBJ2-1
v_gene: TRBV7-2
abundance: .

CDR3nt: TGTGCCAGCAGCCAACCGGACAGGGAGGAGGGCGAGCAGTACTTC
CDR3aa: CASSQPDREEGEQYF
d_gene: TRBD1
j_gene: TRBJ2-7
v_gene: TRBV4-2
abundance: .

CDR3nt: TGTGCCAGCAGTGATACAGGGGGGGTCTCCTACGAGCAGTACTTC
CDR3aa: CASSDTGGVSYEQYF
d_gene: .
j_gene: TRBJ2-7
v_gene: TRBV6-1
abundance: .

CDR3nt: TGTGCCAGCAGTGCAATGGAGGCGAGAACCCAGACTGAGCAGTTCTTC
CDR3aa: CASSAMEARTQTEQFF
d_gene: .
j_gene: TRBJ2-1
v_gene: TRBV28
abundance: .

CDR3nt: TGTGCCAGCAGTCCTACCCGACAGTACTACGAGCAGTACTTC
CDR3aa: CASSPTRQYYEQYF
d_gene: .
j_gene: TRBJ2-7
v_gene: TRBV27
abundance: .

CDR3nt: TGTGCCTGGAGTATGGCGGGAGTTACAGATACGCAGTATTTT
CDR3aa: CAWSMAGVTDTQYF
d_gene: TRBD2
j_gene: TRBJ2-3
v_gene: TRBV30
abundance: once

CDR3nt: TGTGCCAGCAGCCAGGGGGGAACCACAGATACGCAGTATTTT
CDR3aa: CASSQGGTTDTQYF
d_gene: .
j_gene: TRBJ2-3
v_gene: TRBV27
abundance: once

CDR3nt: TGTGCCAGCAACCCGCCAGGCAGGACACTCATGAACACTGAAGCTTTCTTT
CDR3aa: CASNPPGRTLMNTEAFF
d_gene: .
j_gene: TRBJ1-1
v_gene: TRBV9
abundance: .

CDR3nt: TGTGCCAGCAGCTTAGAGGCTTACACAGATACGCAGTATTTT
CDR3aa: CASSLEAYTDTQYF
d_gene: .
j_gene: TRBJ2-3
v_gene: TRBV11-2
abundance: .

CDR3nt: TGTGCCAGCAGTTACCGGGCGGACTTAAGCACAGATACGCAGTATTTT
CDR3aa: CASSYRADLSTDTQYF
d_gene: .
j_gene: TRBJ2-3
v_gene: TRBV6-5
abundance: .

CDR3nt: TGCGCCAGCAGCCAAGACACTTCCCCGGACAGTGAAGCTTTCTTT
CDR3aa: CASSQDTSPDSEAFF
d_gene: .
j_gene: TRBJ1-1
v_gene: TRBV5-1
abundance: .

CDR3nt: TGTGCCAGGTGCCCGGCGAGCGGAGGGCGCTACGAGCAGTACTTC
CDR3aa: CARCPASGGRYEQYF
d_gene: .
j_gene: TRBJ2-7
v_gene: TRBV27
abundance: .

CDR3nt: TGTGCCAGCTCCCGTGTCGACTATGGCTACACCTTC
CDR3aa: CASSRVDYGYTF
d_gene: .
j_gene: TRBJ1-2
v_gene: TRBV28
abundance: .

CDR3nt: TGTGCCAGTAGTATAGGACAGGTTGCTTTCTTT
CDR3aa: CASSIGQVAFF
d_gene: .
j_gene: TRBJ1-1
v_gene: TRBV19
abundance: .

CDR3nt: TGCGCCAGCAGCTTGGGACAGGACAATGAGCAGTTCTTC
CDR3aa: CASSLGQDNEQFF
d_gene: .
j_gene: TRBJ2-1
v_gene: TRBV5-1
abundance: few

CDR3nt: TGTGCCAGCAGCTTAGCGGCGGGTCCCTACGAGCAGTACTTC
CDR3aa: CASSLAAGPYEQYF
d_gene: .
j_gene: TRBJ2-7
v_gene: TRBV7-2
abundance: .

CDR3nt: TGTGCCAGCAGTCCCCCTTATGGAGGCAGGGGGTACGGTAACACTGAAGCTTTCTTT
CDR3aa: CASSPPYGGRGYGNTEAFF
d_gene: TRBD1
j_gene: TRBJ1-1
v_gene: TRBV2
abundance: once

CDR3nt: TGTGCCAGCAGCTTACGGACAGGGGTGAGCTACACCTTC
CDR3aa: CASSLRTGVSYTF
d_gene: TRBD1
j_gene: TRBJ1-2
v_gene: TRBV7-8
abundance: few

CDR3nt: TGCGCCAGCAGCTTGACAGGGATAAGCTACGAGCAGTACTTC
CDR3aa: CASSLTGISYEQYF
d_gene: .
j_gene: TRBJ2-7
v_gene: TRBV5-1
abundance: .

CDR3nt: TGTGCCAGCAGCGTAGTCGGGCAGGGTGGCACTGAAGCTTTCTTT
CDR3aa: CASSVVGQGGTEAFF
d_gene: .
j_gene: TRBJ1-1
v_gene: TRBV9
abundance: once

CDR3nt: TGTGCCAGCAGTGACCCCCTTCGACTAGCGGACCACAATGAGCAGTTCTTC
CDR3aa: CASSDPLRLADHNEQFF
d_gene: TRBD2
j_gene: TRBJ2-1
v_gene: TRBV6-1
abundance: .

CDR3nt: TGCGCCAGCAGCGACCCAGGGAACACTCCTAAAAATGAGCAGTTCTTC
CDR3aa: CASSDPGNTPKNEQFF
d_gene: .
j_gene: TRBJ2-1
v_gene: TRBV5-1
abundance: .

CDR3nt: TGCGCCACCAGGAAGGGACAGCAATCTGAAGCTTTCTTT
CDR3aa: CATRKGQQSEAFF
d_gene: TRBD1
j_gene: TRBJ1-1
v_gene: TRBV10-1
abundance: .

CDR3nt: TGTGCCAGCAGCCTTCAGGGGGTCTCCTACAATGAGCAGTTCTTC
CDR3aa: CASSLQGVSYNEQFF
d_gene: TRBD1
j_gene: TRBJ2-1
v_gene: TRBV7-9
abundance: .

CDR3nt: TGTGCCAGCAGTCACACCGGGGGGGGGAATCAGCCCCAGCATTTT
CDR3aa: CASSHTGGGNQPQHF
d_gene: .
j_gene: TRBJ1-5
v_gene: TRBV7-9
abundance: .

CDR3nt: TGTGCCAGCAGCTTAGTGGGACACATAGGGGATGGCTACACCTTC
CDR3aa: CASSLVGHIGDGYTF
d_gene: .
j_gene: TRBJ1-2
v_gene: TRBV7-9
abundance: .

CDR3nt: TGTGCCAGCAGCTTTCTGCCGGGACAGGGAGATGAAAAACTGTTTTTT
CDR3aa: CASSFLPGQGDEKLFF
d_gene: TRBD1
j_gene: TRBJ1-4
v_gene: TRBV5-6
abundance: once

CDR3nt: TGTGCCAGCAGTTACCCCAGGGCTTCCTACAATGAGCAGTTCTTC
CDR3aa: CASSYPRASYNEQFF
d_gene: .
j_gene: TRBJ2-1
v_gene: TRBV5-6
abundance: once

CDR3nt: TGTGCCAGCAGCCGTACGGGAGGGCCATCGAGTACAGATACGCAGTATTTT
CDR3aa: CASSRTGGPSSTDTQYF
d_gene: TRBD2
j_gene: TRBJ2-3
v_gene: TRBV14
abundance: .

CDR3nt: TGTGCTAGTGGTTTCGGCGGCGGGAGGGAGCAGTTCTTC
CDR3aa: CASGFGGGREQFF
d_gene: TRBD2
j_gene: TRBJ2-1
v_gene: TRBV12-5
abundance: .

CDR3nt: TGCGCCAGCAGCTTGGGCGCGCCATATGGCTACACCTTC
CDR3aa: CASSLGAPYGYTF
d_gene: .
j_gene: TRBJ1-2
v_gene: TRBV5-1
abundance: .

CDR3nt: TGCGCCAGCAGCTCGCAATGGACAGGACGCACAGATACGCAGTATTTT
CDR3aa: CASSSQWTGRTDTQYF
d_gene: TRBD1
j_gene: TRBJ2-3
v_gene: TRBV5-1
abundance: .

CDR3nt: TGTGCCAGCAGTTTATCGGTAGCGGGCCCAAACAATGAGCAGTTCTTC
CDR3aa: CASSLSVAGPNNEQFF
d_gene: TRBD2
j_gene: TRBJ2-1
v_gene: TRBV27
abundance: .

CDR3nt: TGTGCCAGCAGTTTATTACAGGGTCCCCCTCCACACGAGCAGTACTTC
CDR3aa: CASSLLQGPPPHEQYF
d_gene: .
j_gene: TRBJ2-7
v_gene: TRBV27
abundance: .

CDR3nt: TGTGCCAGTCGTCAACAGGGCAAGGACACCTTC
CDR3aa: CASRQQGKDTF
d_gene: .
j_gene: TRBJ1-2
v_gene: TRBV27
abundance: .

CDR3nt: TGCACCAGCAGCCAAAGCGGGAGCTCCTACAATGAGCAGTTCTTC
CDR3aa: CTSSQSGSSYNEQFF
d_gene: .
j_gene: TRBJ2-1
v_gene: TRBV1
abundance: .

CDR3nt: TGCGCCAGCAGATGGGACGCCTCAGGGGGCACAGATACGCAGTATTTT
CDR3aa: CASRWDASGGTDTQYF
d_gene: .
j_gene: TRBJ2-3
v_gene: TRBV5-1
abundance: once

CDR3nt: TGTGCCAGCAGTTCGAAACAGGGAACCTACGAGCAGTACTTC
CDR3aa: CASSSKQGTYEQYF
d_gene: .
j_gene: TRBJ2-7
v_gene: TRBV5-4
abundance: once

CDR3nt: TGTGCCAGCAGCCCCTGGGGGCTAGCGGGAGACAATGAGCAGTTCTTC
CDR3aa: CASSPWGLAGDNEQFF
d_gene: TRBD2
j_gene: TRBJ2-1
v_gene: TRBV13
abundance: .

CDR3nt: TGTGCCAGCAGCCCTACTGCGGGCCCCTACGAGCAGTACTTC
CDR3aa: CASSPTAGPYEQYF
d_gene: .
j_gene: TRBJ2-7
v_gene: TRBV14
abundance: .

CDR3nt: TGTGCCAGCAGTGAGACTTGGGGCGGAAGCTATGGCTACACCTTC
CDR3aa: CASSETWGGSYGYTF
d_gene: .
j_gene: TRBJ1-2
v_gene: TRBV2
abundance: .

CDR3nt: TGTGCCAGCTCACCAATGACTAGCGGGAGGGACACCGGGGAGCTGTTTTTT
CDR3aa: CASSPMTSGRDTGELFF
d_gene: TRBD2
j_gene: TRBJ2-2
v_gene: TRBV18
abundance: .

CDR3nt: TGTGCCAACTCCCCCGGGCAGGGTACCGATGAGCAGTTCTTC
CDR3aa: CANSPGQGTDEQFF
d_gene: .
j_gene: TRBJ2-1
v_gene: TRBV6-1
abundance: .

CDR3nt: TGTGCCAGTAGGGAGCATGAAGACAATGAGCAGTTCTTC
CDR3aa: CASREHEDNEQFF
d_gene: .
j_gene: TRBJ2-1
v_gene: TRBV19
abundance: .

CDR3nt: TGTGCCAGCAGTGATATAGCGGGAGAGTACAATGAGCAGTTCTTC
CDR3aa: CASSDIAGEYNEQFF
d_gene: TRBD2
j_gene: TRBJ2-1
v_gene: TRBV2
abundance: .

CDR3nt: TGTGCCAGCAGTTTAATTCCCTTAGCGGGTATGGCCTACGAGCAGTACTTC
CDR3aa: CASSLIPLAGMAYEQYF
d_gene: TRBD2
j_gene: TRBJ2-7
v_gene: TRBV27
abundance: .

CDR3nt: TGTGCCAGCTCAGACGGGACTAGCGGCTACGAGCAGTACTTC
CDR3aa: CASSDGTSGYEQYF
d_gene: TRBD2
j_gene: TRBJ2-7
v_gene: TRBV27
abundance: .

CDR3nt: TGTGCCAGCAGAGACGGGGGAATCTCCTACGAGCAGTACTTC
CDR3aa: CASRDGGISYEQYF
d_gene: .
j_gene: TRBJ2-7
v_gene: TRBV6-1
abundance: .